Listed here is a single T cell receptor beta chain. The CDR3 extends over 13 amino acids. Trimming removed 2 bases from V and 3 bases from J, with 7 bases in between. The germline V gene encodes CDR1 MNHEY and CDR2 SVGAGI. This sample is drawn from a study of control samples from healthy donors and cancer patients. The method was immunoSEQ multiplex PCR; TCRdb's version includes in-frame clones alone and lacks a portion of them. The sample carries 100,000 to 150,000 clones, 75% to 95% recorded once. The chain joins TRBV6-5 to TRBJ1-1; D may be TRBD1 (5 bases). The source is a man aged 40-49 years in good health. The specimen was blood. In DNA form, the CDR3 reads TGTGCCAGCAGTTACGCAGGGCACACTGAAGCTTTCTTT. Its protein product is CASSYAGHTEAFF.